The text below deals with one T cell receptor beta chain. The sample is drawn from a study of blood T cell repertoires in COVID-19. Study-level information: PBMCs, B-cell-depleted T cells, or T cells were the source of the cDNA or gDNA that made up the material.

In the source study's methods: Counts of nucleated cells, estimated from reference gene primer amplification, were obtained. Sequencing was performed with immunoSEQ multiplex PCR; in TCRdb, only in-frame clones are kept and a portion is missing. V, J and clone size are taken as reported in that table, and D and trimming were inferred from the DNA itself. The data contain over 200,000 clones, about 84% of them singletons. The receptor comes from an elderly woman with acute or convalescent COVID-19. The sample comprised peripheral blood.

The CDR3 region has the DNA TGTGCCATCAGTGAGTCGATCGACAGGGGGCGCACGGATGACACTGAAGCTTTCTTT. Translation: CAISESIDRGRTDDTEAFF. This chain uses TRBV10-3 with TRBJ1-1; 10 nucleotides align to TRBD1. With 0 bases clipped from V and 3 bases from J, the junction kept 13 bases outside the gene matches. The CDR3 is made up of 19 amino acids. Germline CDR1 reads ENHRY; CDR2 reads SYGVKD.